This T cell receptor (beta chain) stems from a study of PD-1 blockade in classical Hodgkin lymphoma. Study-level findings and limits: Reports indicated that newly diagnosed patients had lower baseline TCR diversity than healthy donors did. Prior to therapy, complete responders displayed diversity much like that of newly diagnosed patients.

Each patient's relapse followed autologous stem cell transplantation, and brentuximab vedotin exposure varied. This CDR3 region has 13 residues. Germline V gives CDR1 MGHDK, CDR2 SYGVNS. V gave up 8 bases and J gave up 2 bases, with 11 bases separating them. Worth noting for this clone: Antigen specificity is unknown.

Only in-frame clones appear in the TCRdb table, and some are missing; sequencing was by immunoSEQ multiplex PCR. Of about 58,000 clones listed, 91% were seen once; the top ten hold around 9.3%. This material consisted of peripheral blood mononuclear cells (PBMCs), taken before the second cycle of nivolumab. The receptor was derived from a human donor with classical Hodgkin lymphoma. The genes are TRBV25-1 and TRBJ2-3; a weak D match, TRBD1 (6 bases). For the CDR3, the DNA is TGTGCCAGCCGACAGGTTAACACAGATACGCAGTATTTT. It codes for CASRQVNTDTQYF.